The 4 T cell receptor beta chains reported below all come from one sample, sequenced in a study of blood T cell repertoires in COVID-19. This table comes from immunoSEQ multiplex PCR, and its TCRdb copy is limited to in-frame clones, with some not included. The data hold more than 450,000 clones, with approximately 86% observed a single time. The sequenced material came from PBMCs or T cells enriched from blood (not recorded which). The origin of the receptors is a woman under 30 who had recovered from COVID-19.

The rearrangement joins TRBV18 to TRBJ1-5; D is possibly TRBD1 (6 bases). The germline CDR1 and CDR2 sequences are KGHSH and LQKENI. This CDR3 has 15 amino acids. Trimming removed 3 bases from V and 6 bases from J, with 15 bases in between. This chain's CDR3 is CASSPAGDGRQPQHF. Here the CDR3 DNA reads TGTGCCAGCTCACCGGCAGGGGATGGGCGTCAGCCCCAGCATTTT.

The chain uses TRBV5-1 and TRBJ1-1, with D possibly matching TRBD1 (5 bases). V was shortened by 3 bases and J by 0 bases, with 9 bases between the two germline ends. Germline CDR1 reads SGHRS; CDR2 reads YFSETQ. This CDR3 spans 14 amino acids. DNA of the CDR3: TGCGCCAGCAGCTGGACACCTTTGAACACTGAAGCTTTCTTT. Translation gives CASSWTPLNTEAFF. The variable domain in full, with the rest retrieved from reference TRBV5-1 and TRBJ1-1, is KAGVTQTPRYLIKTRGQQVTLSCSPISGHRSVSWYQQTPGQGLQFLFEYFSETQRNKGNFPGRFSGRQFSNSRSEMNVSTLELGDSALYLCASSWTPLNTEAFFGQGTRLTVV.

This clone was recorded a few times. V is TRBV7-2 and J is TRBJ2-2; 7 bases map to TRBD1. The CDR3 sequence is 15 residues long. J was trimmed by 4 bases and V by 3 bases; bases with no gene match: 5. Germline V gives CDR1 SGHTA, CDR2 FQGNSA. The chain's CDR3 is CASSFDRVPTGELFF. The CDR3 DNA reads as TGTGCCAGCAGCTTTGACAGGGTCCCCACCGGGGAGCTGTTTTTT.

The gene calls are TRBV2 and TRBJ2-7; 10 nucleotides align to TRBD2. J lost 1 base, V lost 2 bases, and 2 bases had no gene match. The CDR3 spans 15 residues. Germline V gene lookup returns CDR1 SNHLY and CDR2 FYNNEI. CDR3 coding DNA: TGTGCCAGCAGTGAATCTAGCGGGGGTTCCTACGAGCAGTACTTC. Its protein is CASSESSGGSYEQYF.